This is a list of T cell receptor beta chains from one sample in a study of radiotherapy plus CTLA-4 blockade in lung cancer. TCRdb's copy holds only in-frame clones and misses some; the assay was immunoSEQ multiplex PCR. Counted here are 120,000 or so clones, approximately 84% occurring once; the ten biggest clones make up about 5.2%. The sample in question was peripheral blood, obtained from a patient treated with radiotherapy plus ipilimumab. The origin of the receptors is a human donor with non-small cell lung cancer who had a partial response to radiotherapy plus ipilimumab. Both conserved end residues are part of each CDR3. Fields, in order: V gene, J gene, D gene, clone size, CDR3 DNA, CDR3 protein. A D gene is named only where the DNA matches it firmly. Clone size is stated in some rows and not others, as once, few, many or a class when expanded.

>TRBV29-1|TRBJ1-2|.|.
TGCAGCGTTATAATTATGGCGAACAGAGGCTACACCTTC
CSVIIMANRGYTF
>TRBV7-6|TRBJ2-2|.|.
TGTGCCAGCAGCTTAGCACAGTACACCGGGGAGCTGTTTTTT
CASSLAQYTGELFF
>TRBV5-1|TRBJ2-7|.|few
TGCGCCAGCAGCCCGCAGGACAGCTACGAGCAGTACTTC
CASSPQDSYEQYF
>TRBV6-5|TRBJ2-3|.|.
TGTGCCAGCAGTTACTTGTCAGGCGATCTATCAGATACGCAGTATTTT
CASSYLSGDLSDTQYF
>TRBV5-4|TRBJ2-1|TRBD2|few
TGTGCCAGCAGCTACGGGACTAGCATTAGGAATGAGCAGTTCTTC
CASSYGTSIRNEQFF
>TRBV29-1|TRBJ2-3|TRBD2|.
TGCAGCGTTGCCCTAGCGGAACGAGGCACAGATACGCAGTATTTT
CSVALAERGTDTQYF
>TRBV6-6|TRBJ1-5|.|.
TGTGCCAGCAGTTCCCGGTCTAGCAATCAGCCCCAGCATTTT
CASSSRSSNQPQHF
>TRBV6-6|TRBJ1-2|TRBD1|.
TGTGCCAGCACCCCACAGGGGGCGAACTATGGCTACACCTTC
CASTPQGANYGYTF
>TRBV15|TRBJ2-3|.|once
TGTGCCACCAGCAGAGATCAGGGATCCGGCACAGATACGCAGTATTTT
CATSRDQGSGTDTQYF
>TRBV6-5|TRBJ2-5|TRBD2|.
TGTGGCGAGAGCCGGGAGGGCCAAGAGACCCAGTACTTC
CGESREGQETQYF
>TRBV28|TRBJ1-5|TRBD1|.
TGTGCCAGCACCGGGACAGGGCCCCTTAGCAATCAGCCCCAGCATTTT
CASTGTGPLSNQPQHF
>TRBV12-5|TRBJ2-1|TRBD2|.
TGTGCTAGTGGTTTGACTAGCGGGAGTGTAGTTGAGCAGTTCTTC
CASGLTSGSVVEQFF
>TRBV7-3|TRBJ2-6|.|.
TGTGCCAGCAGCTCCATCCTTGCGGTTAATGAGGACTCTGGGGCCAACGTCCTGACTTTC
CASSSILAVNEDSGANVLTF
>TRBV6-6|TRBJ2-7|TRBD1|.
TGTGCCAGCAGTTTAGCAGGGGGCTCCTACGAGCAGTACTTC
CASSLAGGSYEQYF
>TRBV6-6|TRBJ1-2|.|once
TGTGCCAGCGACTCGGGCTATGGCTACACCTTC
CASDSGYGYTF
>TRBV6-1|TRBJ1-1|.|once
TGTGCCAGCAGTGATTGGGGAGCGGACACTGAAGCTTTCTTT
CASSDWGADTEAFF
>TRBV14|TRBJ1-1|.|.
TGTGCCAGCAGCCGCTACAGGGATTATAACACTGAAGCTTTCTTT
CASSRYRDYNTEAFF
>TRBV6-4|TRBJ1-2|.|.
TGTGCCAGCAGTGACTCGGGGAGCTATGGCTACACCTTC
CASSDSGSYGYTF
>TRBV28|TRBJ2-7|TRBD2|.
TGTGCCAGCAGTTTGGGGGGGGACTCCTACGAGCAGTACTTC
CASSLGGDSYEQYF
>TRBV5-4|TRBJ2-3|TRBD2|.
TGTGCCAGCAGCTTGACAGCGGGAGGGGTTCCAGATACGCAGTATTTT
CASSLTAGGVPDTQYF
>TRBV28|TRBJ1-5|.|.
TGTGCCAGCAGTATCATAGGGGGTGCCAATCAGCCCCAGCATTTT
CASSIIGGANQPQHF
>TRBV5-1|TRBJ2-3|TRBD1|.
TGCGCCAGCAGCAGACGCGGGACAGGGGGCACAGATACGCAGTATTTT
CASSRRGTGGTDTQYF
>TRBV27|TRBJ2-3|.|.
TGTGCCAGCAGACTACGACCGGGGGGCACAGATACGCAGTATTTT
CASRLRPGGTDTQYF
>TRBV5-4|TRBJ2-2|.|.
TGTGCCAGCAGCTTAACAGGGTGGACCGGGGAGCTGTTTTTT
CASSLTGWTGELFF
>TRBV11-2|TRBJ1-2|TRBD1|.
TGTGCCAGCAGCCCGACAGGGAATACCAACTATGGCTACACCTTC
CASSPTGNTNYGYTF
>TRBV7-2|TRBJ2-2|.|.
TGTGCCAGCAGCTTAGTGGCTAGCAACACCGGGGAGCTGTTTTTT
CASSLVASNTGELFF
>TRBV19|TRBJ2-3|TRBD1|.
TGTGCCAGTAGTACCGGGACAGGGCTTTCCCTCCCAGATACGCAGTATTTT
CASSTGTGLSLPDTQYF
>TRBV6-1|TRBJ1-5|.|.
TGTGCCAGCAGGCAGCGGGGGAATCAGCCCCAGCATTTT
CASRQRGNQPQHF
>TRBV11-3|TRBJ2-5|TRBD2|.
TGTGCCAGCAGCTTGAGGGAGGGCGGGGAGACCCAGTACTTC
CASSLREGGETQYF
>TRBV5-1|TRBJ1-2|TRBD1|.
TGCGCCAGCAGCCCCAGAGACAGGGACTATGGCTACACCTTC
CASSPRDRDYGYTF
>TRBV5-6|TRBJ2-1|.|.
TGTGCCAGCAGCTTGGCACAGGGTACCAATGAGCAGTTCTTC
CASSLAQGTNEQFF
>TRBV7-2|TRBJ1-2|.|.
TGTGCCAGCAGCTTAGTAAATAACTATGGCTACACCTTC
CASSLVNNYGYTF
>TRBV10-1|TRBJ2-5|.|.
TGCGCCAGCAGACCTAGCTGGAGGGCCTGGGAGACCCAGTACTTC
CASRPSWRAWETQYF
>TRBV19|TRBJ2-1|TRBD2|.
TGTGCCAGTAAGGACCTAGCGGGAGCCAATGAGCAGTTCTTC
CASKDLAGANEQFF
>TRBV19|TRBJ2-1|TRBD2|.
TGTGCCAGTAGTATAGATGTCGGGACTAGCCGGCGGTTCTTC
CASSIDVGTSRRFF